One sample yielded the 5 T cell receptor beta chains listed below, sequenced in a study of beta chain features in type 1 diabetes. General study findings and limits: When Type 1 diabetes patients were examined, their TCRB CDR3s proved moderately but significantly shorter in all four CD4+ subsets.

What these receptors recognize is not known. TCRB transcripts that were expressed got sequenced, as all of the isolated RNA had been reverse transcribed. Produced via immunoSEQ multiplex PCR; TCRdb's table is partial and in-frame only. This sample has about 660,000 clones, with around an eighth found just once. Sequences were obtained from naive CD4+ T cells from blood. The receptor set was obtained from a man aged 18 to 29 with type 1 diabetes.

This clone was detected a few times. Other DNA sequences within the sample encode an identical CDR3. The V and J genes are TRBV6-6 and TRBJ1-3; D remains ambiguous. The V gene lost 5 bases and the J gene lost 0 bases, with 11 bases spanning the gap. Germline V gene data show CDR1 as MNHNY and CDR2 as SVGAGI (reference sequence). The CDR3 runs 15 residues. CDR3 DNA sequence: TGTGCCAGCAGTCGCACAGCTAACTCTGGAAACACCATATATTTT. It codes for CASSRTANSGNTIYF.

This clone was recorded a few times. The chain carries TRBV4-1 and TRBJ2-7; possibly TRBD2 for D (5 bases). The CDR3 consists of 15 residues. Germline assignment: CDR1 MGHRA and CDR2 YSYEKL. Trimming stripped 5 bases from V and 2 bases from J, with 16 bases between. The CDR3 region is CASSVLALGTYEQYF. CDR3 DNA sequence: TGCGCCAGCAGCGTTCTAGCATTGGGGACCTACGAGCAGTACTTC.

This clone showed up just a few times. The rearrangement joins TRBV4-1 to TRBJ2-3; 12 bases line up with TRBD1. This CDR3 spans 16 amino acids. V was clipped by 4 bases and J by 4 bases; unmatched bases: 6. Germline values: CDR1 MGHRA, CDR2 YSYEKL. CDR3 DNA: TGCGCCAGCAGCCCCTGGGACAGGGGGCGATCAGATACGCAGTATTTT. Translation: CASSPWDRGRSDTQYF.

This chain uses TRBV4-1 with TRBJ2-5; a possible D gene is TRBD2 (5 bases). Trimming stripped 4 bases from V and 5 bases from J, with 11 bases between. The CDR3 consists of 13 residues. In germline, CDR1 is MGHRA, CDR2 YSYEKL. The CDR3 spells CASSRGLSETQYF. CDR3 in DNA: TGCGCCAGCAGCCGAGGGCTTTCGGAGACCCAGTACTTC.

V is TRBV19 and J is TRBJ2-3, with TRBD2 matching 9 bases. The CDR3 is made up of 15 amino acids. The germline V gene has CDR1 LNHDA and CDR2 SQIVND (reference sequence). Germline trimming cut 8 bases from V and 1 base from J; bases unmatched to any gene: 7. CDR3 bases: TGTGCCAGTGCCGGGACTAGCAGGGGCACAGATACGCAGTATTTT. It specifies CASAGTSRGTDTQYF.